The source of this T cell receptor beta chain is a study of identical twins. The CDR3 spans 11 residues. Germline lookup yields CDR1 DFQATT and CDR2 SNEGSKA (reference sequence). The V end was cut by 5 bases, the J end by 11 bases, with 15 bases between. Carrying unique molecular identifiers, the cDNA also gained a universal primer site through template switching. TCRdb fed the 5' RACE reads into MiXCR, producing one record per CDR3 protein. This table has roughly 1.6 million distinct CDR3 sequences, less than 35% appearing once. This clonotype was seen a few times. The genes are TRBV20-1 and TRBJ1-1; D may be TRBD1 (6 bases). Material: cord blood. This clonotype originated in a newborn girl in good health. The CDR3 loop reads CSAYNTGRAFF. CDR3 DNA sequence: TGCAGTGCTTACAACACAGGGAGGGCTTTCTTT.